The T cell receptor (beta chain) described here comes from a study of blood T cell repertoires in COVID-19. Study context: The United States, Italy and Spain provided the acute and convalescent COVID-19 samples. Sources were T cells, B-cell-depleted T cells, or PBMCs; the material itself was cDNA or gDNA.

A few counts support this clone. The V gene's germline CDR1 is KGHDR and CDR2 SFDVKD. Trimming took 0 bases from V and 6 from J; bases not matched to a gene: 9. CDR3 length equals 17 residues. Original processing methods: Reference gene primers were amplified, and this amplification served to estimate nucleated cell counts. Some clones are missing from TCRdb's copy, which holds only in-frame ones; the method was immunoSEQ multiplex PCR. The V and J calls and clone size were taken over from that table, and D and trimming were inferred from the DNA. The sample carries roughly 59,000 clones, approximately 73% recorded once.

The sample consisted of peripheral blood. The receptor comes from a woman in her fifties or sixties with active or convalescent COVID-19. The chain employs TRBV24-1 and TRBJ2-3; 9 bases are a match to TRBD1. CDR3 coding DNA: TGTGCCACCAGTGATTTGCAAGTACAGGGGGCGTTGGATACGCAGTATTTT. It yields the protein CATSDLQVQGALDTQYF.